Following are 20 T cell receptor beta chains from one sample sequenced in a study of technical replicates of blood from four donors. Assay used: immunoSEQ multiplex PCR; TCRdb lists only in-frame clones, some missing. The sample records 9,000 to 15,000 clones, approximately 94% being singletons. What was sequenced was PBMCs. These receptors were collected from a human donor in good health.

V and J are TRBV5-1 and TRBJ2-7; possible D gene TRBD1, 6 bases. CDR3 length: 15 amino acids. Germline lookup yields CDR1 SGHRS and CDR2 YFSETQ. Trimming removed 0 bases from V and 4 bases from J, with 14 bases in between. This chain's CDR3 is CASSLEAGETYEQYF. DNA for the CDR3: TGCGCCAGCAGCTTGGAGGCAGGGGAGACTTACGAGCAGTACTTC.

The genes are TRBV11-2 and TRBJ2-7, with D maybe TRBD1 (5 bases). This CDR3 comprises 14 residues. V was clipped by 5 bases and J by 0 bases, with 11 bases between them. CDR1 and CDR2 from the germline V gene are SGHAT and FQNNGV. CDR3 protein: CASSLTVVSYEQYF. The CDR3 region has the DNA TGTGCCAGCAGCCTGACAGTCGTCTCCTACGAGCAGTACTTC. The variable domain in full, completed from reference TRBV11-2 and TRBJ2-7, reads EAGVAQSPRYKIIEKRQSVAFWCNPISGHATLYWYQQILGQGPKLLIQFQNNGVVDDSQLPKDRFSAERLKGVDSTLKIQPAKLEDSAVYLCASSLTVVSYEQYFGPGTRLTVT.

This chain connects TRBV18 to TRBJ1-1, with a tentative D call TRBD1 (6 bases). Germline assignment: CDR1 KGHSH and CDR2 LQKENI. V was cut by 4 bases and J by 6 bases, with 12 bases left in between. There are 13 residues in the CDR3. In DNA form, the CDR3 reads TGTGCCAGCTCACTCTCTGGGGGCCCTGAAGCTTTCTTT. It codes for CASSLSGGPEAFF. Based on the CDR3 plus reference TRBV18 and TRBJ1-1, the full variable domain is NAGVMQNPRHLVRRRGQEARLRCSPMKGHSHVYWYRQLPEEGLKFMVYLQKENIIDESGMPKERFSAEFPKEGPSILRIQQVVRGDSAAYFCASSLSGGPEAFFGQGTRLTVV.

The V gene is TRBV7-9, the J gene TRBJ2-3, with a possible D match to TRBD1 (5 bases). The CDR3 is 15 residues long. Trimming took off 5 bases at V and 5 bases at J, with 17 bases between the two ends. Germline CDR1 SEHNR, CDR2 FQNEAQ (reference sequence). The CDR3 nucleotides are TGTGCCAGCAGCCCGAGTAACCAGGGTTTAGATACGCAGTATTTT. Encoded protein: CASSPSNQGLDTQYF.

The J gene is TRBJ1-1, the V gene TRBV5-1; perhaps TRBD1 as D (5 bases). From germline, CDR1 is SGHRS and CDR2 YFSETQ. The CDR3 has 13 residues. V gave up 0 bases and J gave up 11 bases, with 14 bases separating them. The CDR3 bases are TGCGCCAGCAGCTTGGATGGGCAGGGAAACGCTTTCTTT. This codes for CASSLDGQGNAFF.

The chain is built from TRBV10-3 and TRBJ1-5; 7 positions agree with TRBD1. Germline V gene data show CDR1 as ENHRY and CDR2 as SYGVKD. V lost 3 bases to trimming and J lost 1 base; unmatched junction nucleotides: 9. This CDR3 has 17 amino acids. DNA for the CDR3: TGTGCCATCAGTGATTCGGGACAGAGTTTAAGCAATCAGCCCCAGCATTTT. Amino acid sequence: CAISDSGQSLSNQPQHF.

The chain links TRBV7-9 to TRBJ2-2; D perhaps matches TRBD1 (6 bases). CDR1 and CDR2 (germline): SEHNR, FQNEAQ (reference sequence). Deletions cut 3 bases from V and 0 bases from J, with 14 bases between. The CDR3 has 17 amino acids. In nucleotides, the CDR3 is TGTGCCAGCAGCTTGGGGGCCGCAAGTACGAACACCGGGGAGCTGTTTTTT. Its translation is CASSLGAASTNTGELFF.

This chain links TRBV6-6 with TRBJ2-3, with D tentatively TRBD1 (6 bases). V dropped 0 bases and J dropped 14 bases, with 21 bases sitting between them. The CDR3 consists of 15 residues. The V gene's germline CDR1 is MNHNY and CDR2 SVGAGI (reference sequence). The CDR3, as DNA: TGTGCCAGCAGTTACTCGATCCCCGCGGACAGCTTGTGGTATTTT. It yields the protein CASSYSIPADSLWYF.

This chain connects TRBV5-4 to TRBJ2-3, with a possible D match to TRBD2 (6 bases). The CDR3 runs 16 residues. V was clipped by 1 base and J by 0 bases, with 12 bases between them. In germline, CDR1 is SGHNT, CDR2 YYREEE (reference sequence). The CDR3 nucleotides are TGTGCCAGCAGCTTGTTTCGCGGGGCTAGCACAGATACGCAGTATTTT. Its protein product is CASSLFRGASTDTQYF. Together with reference TRBV5-4 and TRBJ2-3, the CDR3 gives the full variable domain: ETGVTQSPTHLIKTRGQQVTLRCSSQSGHNTVSWYQQALGQGPQFIFQYYREEENGRGNFPPRFSGLQFPNYSSELNVNALELDDSALYLCASSLFRGASTDTQYFGPGTRLTVL.

V is TRBV9 and J is TRBJ2-7; 8 bases are a match to TRBD2. The CDR3 contains 16 residues. V lost 2 bases, J lost 5 bases, and 12 bases stayed unmatched. Germline CDR1 and CDR2: SGDLS and YYNGEE. CDR3 coding DNA: TGTGCCAGCAGCGTGTTAGCGGGACCGGGGGTCGACGAGCAGTACTTC. Its translation is CASSVLAGPGVDEQYF.

A few counts support this clone. The J gene is TRBJ2-1, the V gene TRBV27; 7 bases are shared with TRBD2. There are 13 residues in the CDR3. Losses at the gene ends were 5 bases for V and 9 bases for J; bases not matched to a gene: 7. Germline V gene sequence: CDR1 MNHEY, CDR2 SMNVEV (reference sequence). This CDR3 is CASSPTSAGEQFF. CDR3 nucleotides: TGTGCCAGCAGTCCAACTAGCGCCGGTGAGCAGTTCTTC.

This clone has more than one count but fewer than ten. The chain employs TRBV10-1 and TRBJ2-1; TRBD2 matches 8 bases. Trimming cost V 0 bases and J 6 bases; bases outside gene matches: 1. The germline CDR1 and CDR2 sequences are WNHNN and SYGVQD (reference sequence). CDR3 length: 14 amino acids. CDR3 sequence reads: CASSESAGGNEQFF. The CDR3 nucleotides read TGCGCCAGCAGTGAGTCGGCGGGAGGCAATGAGCAGTTCTTC.

This rearrangement joins TRBV10-3 to TRBJ2-1, with 8 bases aligning to TRBD2. The length of the CDR3 is 15 residues. J gave up 4 bases and V 10 bases, and 12 bases lay outside the gene matches. The germline gives CDR1 ENHRY, CDR2 SYGVKD. The CDR3 reads CASRLSGRDYNEQFF. The CDR3 DNA is TGTGCCAGTCGTTTAAGCGGGAGAGATTACAATGAGCAGTTCTTC.

This chain links TRBV5-1 with TRBJ2-5; TRBD1 agrees at 9 bases. Trimming at V came to 4 bases and at J to 3 bases, leaving 10 bases not matched to a gene. The CDR3 is 16 amino acids. The germline V gene has CDR1 SGHRS and CDR2 YFSETQ. The CDR3 is CASSLHSTGGEETQYF. The CDR3 nucleotides read TGCGCCAGCAGCCTTCACTCGACAGGGGGAGAAGAGACCCAGTACTTC.

The rearrangement uses TRBV9 and TRBJ2-1; perhaps TRBD2 as D (6 bases). The V gene lost 0 bases and the J gene lost 2 bases, with 21 bases spanning the gap. This CDR3 spans 19 amino acids. Germline V gene lookup returns CDR1 SGDLS and CDR2 YYNGEE. The CDR3 nucleotides are TGTGCCAGCAGCGTAGCCTTCGGAAGCGGGTCCCCTACCTACAATGAGCAGTTCTTC. Amino acids: CASSVAFGSGSPTYNEQFF.

The V and J genes are TRBV28 and TRBJ1-5; a possible D gene is TRBD1 (6 bases). V lost 6 bases to trimming and J lost 3 bases, with 12 bases between them. CDR1 is MDHEN, CDR2 SYDVKM, per germline. The CDR3 is 14 amino acids. The CDR3 nucleotides read TGTGCCAGCAGACAGACAGGCGACAATCAGCCCCAGCATTTT. Translated, it gives CASRQTGDNQPQHF. Supplemented by reference TRBV28 and TRBJ1-5, the full variable domain reads DVKVTQSSRYLVKRTGEKVFLECVQDMDHENMFWYRQDPGLGLRLIYFSYDVKMKEKGDIPEGYSVSREKKERFSLILESASTNQTSMYLCASRQTGDNQPQHFGDGTRLSIL.

The DNA of the CDR3 is TGTGCCAGCAGTGAAGTAACAGGGCACTTCGCAGAGACCCAGTACTTC. Its translation is CASSEVTGHFAETQYF. The V and J genes are TRBV6-1 and TRBJ2-5; a weak D match, TRBD1 (6 bases). From germline, CDR1 is MNHNS and CDR2 SASEGT. V shed 1 base and J shed 4 bases, with 16 bases lying between them. The CDR3 contains 16 residues.

This chain uses TRBV10-3 with TRBJ1-5; D is ambiguous. Deletions cut 10 bases from V and 0 bases from J, with 13 bases between. This CDR3 spans 14 amino acids. In germline, CDR1 is ENHRY, CDR2 SYGVKD. The CDR3 bases are TGTGCCACGAAGGAGACGGATAGCAATCAGCCCCAGCATTTT. This codes for CATKETDSNQPQHF.

This chain links TRBV30 with TRBJ1-5, with a tentative D call TRBD1 (6 bases). Trimming pared 2 bases from V and 11 bases from J, leaving 13 bases between. Germline assignment: CDR1 GTSNPN and CDR2 SVGIG (reference sequence). This CDR3 has 12 amino acids. CDR3 sequence: CAWSTREGAQHF. CDR3 in DNA: TGTGCCTGGAGTACCAGGGAGGGGGCCCAGCATTTT.

This clone was detected once. V and J are TRBV10-2 and TRBJ2-5; maybe TRBD2 (5 bases). V lost 2 bases and J lost 5, with 12 bases in between. The CDR3 sequence is 14 residues long. Germline V gives CDR1 WSHSY, CDR2 SAAADI. In DNA form, the CDR3 reads TGCGCCAGCAGTGAGGGGCTAGCCGGGGAGACCCAGTACTTC. Protein sequence: CASSEGLAGETQYF.